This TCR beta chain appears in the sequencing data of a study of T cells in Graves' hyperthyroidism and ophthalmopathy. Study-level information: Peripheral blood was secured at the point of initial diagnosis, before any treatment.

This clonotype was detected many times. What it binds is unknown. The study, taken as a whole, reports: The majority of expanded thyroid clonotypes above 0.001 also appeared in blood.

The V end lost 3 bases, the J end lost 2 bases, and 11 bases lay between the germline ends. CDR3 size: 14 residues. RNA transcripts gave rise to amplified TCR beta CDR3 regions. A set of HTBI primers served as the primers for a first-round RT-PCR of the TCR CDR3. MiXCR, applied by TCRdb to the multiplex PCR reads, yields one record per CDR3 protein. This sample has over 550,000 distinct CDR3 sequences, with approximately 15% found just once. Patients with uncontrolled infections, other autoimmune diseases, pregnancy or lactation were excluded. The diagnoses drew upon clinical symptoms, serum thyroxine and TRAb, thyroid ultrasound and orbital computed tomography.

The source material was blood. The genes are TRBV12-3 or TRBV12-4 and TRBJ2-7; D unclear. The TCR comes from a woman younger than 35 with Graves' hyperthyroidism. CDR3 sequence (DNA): TGTGCCAGCAGTTTCATTGCACGACCCTACGAGCAGTACTTC. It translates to CASSFIARPYEQYF.